Listed here is a single T cell receptor (beta chain). The antigen is not known. The library targeted TCRbeta and was prepared with unique molecular identifiers. TCRdb passed the PCR reads through MiXCR, listing each CDR3 protein once. The sample gives approximately 1,000,000 distinct CDR3 sequences, 25% to 35% of which show up once; under 30% is in the top ten. The data are from a study of T-cell reconstitution after alpha-beta-depleted transplantation in children. The study's findings and limits: The main origin of T-cell counts and diversity one year after transplant was newly produced T cells. High day-60 TCRbeta diversity in some patients came from surviving recipient T cells and thymic progenitors. The study reportedly traced alpha-beta T cells about two months after transplant to several hundred expanded graft clones.

The CDR3 runs to 14 residues. V was pared by 5 bases and J by 3 bases, with 14 bases between. Germline values: CDR1 MNHEY, CDR2 SMNVEV (reference sequence). The sample in question was PBMCs, mostly from graft donor cells, obtained 360 days after TCRalphabeta/CD19-depleted stem cell transplant. V gene TRBV27 combines with J gene TRBJ2-7, with D hard to call. The sequence was collected from a boy in the first two years of life who had a stem cell transplant for SCID, so the T cells may come from the graft donor. The CDR3 spells CASSPSRLSYEQYF. The CDR3 nucleotides are TGTGCCAGCAGTCCGTCCCGACTTAGCTACGAGCAGTACTTC.